These 24 T cell receptor beta chains share one sample of origin, sequenced in a study of T cells after yellow fever vaccination. Each CDR3 protein gets one entry after TCRdb re-called the 5' RACE reads with MiXCR. The data contain about 330,000 distinct CDR3 sequences, roughly 8.4% of them singletons. Sequencing was performed on PBMCs, taken 35 to 50 days after the first yellow fever vaccination. Every receptor here comes from a man younger than 30 who received the YFV17D yellow fever vaccine.

V usage is TRBV16 and J usage is TRBJ2-7; TRBD1 might be the D (5 bases). CDR3 length equals 12 residues. V lost 2 bases and J 5 bases, leaving 7 bases between the germline ends. CDR1 and CDR2 from the germline V gene are KGHSY and FQNENV. CDR3 sequence reads: CASSQNRNEQYF. CDR3 in DNA: TGTGCCAGCAGCCAAAACAGGAACGAGCAGTACTTC.

There are a few counts of this clonotype. The rearrangement links TRBV11-2 to TRBJ2-3; D may be TRBD1 (5 bases). The CDR3 is 18 amino acids. From germline, CDR1 is SGHAT and CDR2 FQNNGV. Trimming removed 4 bases from V and 0 bases from J, with 20 bases in between. The CDR3 DNA reads as TGTGCCAGCAGCTCTATCAAAACAGGAACTCCTAGCACAGATACGCAGTATTTT. This codes for CASSSIKTGTPSTDTQYF.

This clonotype was seen only a few times. This chain links TRBV4-1 with TRBJ2-1, with 8 positions matching TRBD1. V lost 0 bases to trimming and J lost 3 bases; unmatched junction nucleotides: 4. The CDR3 is 16 amino acids. Germline CDR1 reads MGHRA; CDR2 reads YSYEKL. The chain's CDR3 is CASSQDRDRYYNEQFF. In DNA, the CDR3 is TGCGCCAGCAGCCAAGATCGGGACAGGTACTACAATGAGCAGTTCTTC.

This clonotype appeared a few times. The chain links TRBV14 to TRBJ1-2; D not certain. CDR1 SGHDN and CDR2 FVKESK come from the germline V gene. The CDR3 extends over 15 amino acids. Deletions cut 0 bases from V and 4 bases from J, with 12 bases between. The CDR3 loop is CASSQELRTAYGYTF. The CDR3 nucleotides read TGTGCCAGCAGCCAAGAACTCCGGACGGCCTATGGCTACACCTTC.

This clonotype was seen a few times. The chain is built from TRBV28 and TRBJ1-1; 7 bases line up with TRBD1. The CDR3 consists of 15 residues. Germline trimming cut 5 bases from V and 6 bases from J; bases unmatched to any gene: 12. Germline assignment: CDR1 MDHEN and CDR2 SYDVKM. Written as DNA, the CDR3 is TGTGCCAGCAGTCTAACCAGGGGGATCTTGGCTGAAGCTTTCTTT. Its translation: CASSLTRGILAEAFF.

This clonotype was counted only a few times. V is TRBV5-1 and J is TRBJ2-5; tentative D call: TRBD2 (6 bases). This CDR3 has 17 residues. Trimming took off 4 bases at V and 2 bases at J, with 21 bases between the two ends. Germline CDR1 and CDR2: SGHRS and YFSETQ. CDR3 region: CASSTPDGGGWQETQYF. As DNA, the CDR3 is TGCGCCAGCAGCACCCCCGACGGGGGTGGTTGGCAAGAGACCCAGTACTTC.

This clonotype was recorded many times. The CDR3 DNA reads TGTGCCAGCTCACCGCGGCGTTTCCAGGAATTAAGATGGGCAACTAATGAAAAACTGTTTTTT. Amino acid sequence: CASSPRRFQELRWATNEKLFF. V gene TRBV18 combines with J gene TRBJ1-4; D is uncertain. Germline V CDR1 and CDR2: KGHSH, LQKENI. Trimming pared 3 bases from V and 0 bases from J, leaving 26 bases between. CDR3 length equals 21 residues.

V and J are TRBV12-3 or TRBV12-4 and TRBJ1-1, with TRBD1 matching 10 bases. V gave up 5 bases and J gave up 7 bases; unmatched junction bases: 7. The CDR3 runs 14 residues. Here the CDR3 reads CASSAGQGVVEAFF. In nucleotides, the CDR3 is TGTGCCAGCAGTGCTGGACAGGGGGTCGTTGAAGCTTTCTTT.

The sample holds many counts of this clonotype. The chain combines TRBV12-3 or TRBV12-4 with TRBJ1-1; D is undetermined. Between the trimmed V and J ends, which lost 1 base and 6 bases, there was a span of 6 bases. CDR3 length: 12 residues. The CDR3 region has the DNA TGTGCCAGCAGTTTAGAGGGAGCTGAAGCTTTCTTT. It yields the protein CASSLEGAEAFF.

This clonotype showed up just a few times. The V gene is TRBV29-1, the J gene TRBJ2-3; a weak D match, TRBD2 (5 bases). The germline V gene has CDR1 SQVTM and CDR2 ANQGSEA. Trimming removed 5 bases at V and 5 bases at J, with 8 bases between. This CDR3 is 11 amino acids long. Here the CDR3 reads CSVNSGDTQYF. The CDR3 nucleotides read TGCAGCGTTAACAGCGGAGATACGCAGTATTTT.

The chain is built from TRBV12-3 or TRBV12-4 and TRBJ2-3, with a possible D match to TRBD1 (7 bases). This CDR3 spans 15 amino acids. With 3 bases removed from V and 4 bases from J, the gap between germline ends came to 14 bases. The CDR3 DNA sequence: TGTGCCAGCAGTTTTGGTGCGGGACAGTCAGATACGCAGTATTTT. This codes for CASSFGAGQSDTQYF.

The table lists this clonotype with a few counts. The chain combines TRBV7-2 with TRBJ2-5; possible D gene TRBD1, 6 bases. Trimming removed 1 base from V and 4 bases from J, with 19 bases in between. This CDR3 region has 17 residues. CDR1 and CDR2 from the germline V gene are SGHTA and FQGNSA. The CDR3 bases are TGTGCCAGCAGCTTAGACGCTACAGGGATCGCGGGAGAGACCCAGTACTTC. It specifies CASSLDATGIAGETQYF.

This clonotype was counted only a few times. The chain employs TRBV7-6 and TRBJ2-1, with D maybe TRBD1 (5 bases). V was trimmed by 2 bases and J by 6 bases, leaving 23 bases between them. There are 18 residues in the CDR3. The germline V gene has CDR1 SGHVS and CDR2 FNYEAQ. The chain's CDR3 is CASSLWSRRQPGSNEQFF. Written as DNA, the CDR3 is TGTGCCAGCAGCTTATGGTCCCGACGACAGCCCGGTTCCAATGAGCAGTTCTTC.

The chain is built from TRBV6-2 or TRBV6-3 and TRBJ2-1; TRBD2 is a possible D gene (5 bases). V was cut by 2 bases and J by 10 bases, with 12 bases left in between. This CDR3 is 13 amino acids long. Germline V lookup: CDR1 MNHEY, CDR2 SVGEGT. The CDR3 DNA sequence: TGTGCCAGCAGTTACGCCCTAGCTCGAGAGCAGTTCTTC. Translation gives CASSYALAREQFF.

This chain uses TRBV10-3 with TRBJ2-5; TRBD2 is a possible D gene (6 bases). V lost 4 bases to trimming and J lost 1 base, with 7 bases between them. This CDR3 has 13 amino acids. From germline, CDR1 is ENHRY and CDR2 SYGVKD. The CDR3 region is CAISGDFQETQYF. The CDR3 DNA reads as TGTGCCATCAGTGGGGACTTCCAAGAGACCCAGTACTTC.

This clonotype turned up a few times. The CDR3 sequence: CASSLDRGVVANSPLHF. CDR3 DNA: TGTGCCAGCAGCTTAGACAGGGGGGTGGTCGCAAATTCACCCCTCCACTTT. The gene calls are TRBV7-9 and TRBJ1-6, with 8 positions matching TRBD1. The V and J ends lost 1 base and 7 bases, in that order; junction bases with no gene match: 9. CDR1 is SEHNR, CDR2 FQNEAQ, per germline (reference sequence). There are 17 residues in the CDR3.

The V call is TRBV20-1, the J call TRBJ1-1; D ambiguous. The CDR3 consists of 12 residues. Germline lookup yields CDR1 DFQATT and CDR2 SNEGSKA (reference sequence). Trimming took off 2 bases at V and 3 bases at J, with 7 bases between the two ends. The CDR3 DNA follows: TGCAGTGCTAGACCGGGTGACACTGAAGCTTTCTTT. It codes for CSARPGDTEAFF.

The J gene is TRBJ2-7, the V gene TRBV12-3 or TRBV12-4, with D perhaps matching TRBD1 (5 bases). This CDR3 comprises 13 residues. V gave up 4 bases and J gave up 6 bases, with 13 bases separating them. CDR3 DNA: TGTGCCAGCAGTTCGACAGCTCGGAGCGAGCAGTACTTC. Its protein product is CASSSTARSEQYF.

The chain recombines TRBV6-5 with TRBJ1-6, with D possibly TRBD1 on 5 matching bases. V lost 2 bases, J lost 10 bases, and 18 bases lay in between. The germline gives CDR1 MNHEY, CDR2 SVGAGI. The CDR3 has 16 amino acids. In DNA, the CDR3 is TGTGCCAGCAGTTACCTTGATGCAGGGCTGGGGTCACCCCTCCACTTT. Translated: CASSYLDAGLGSPLHF.

This clonotype was detected only a few times. V gene TRBV5-1 combines with J gene TRBJ1-2; D possibly corresponds to TRBD1 (5 bases). The CDR3 length is 14 residues. Trimming removed 0 bases from V and 6 bases from J, with 12 bases in between. Germline CDR1 reads SGHRS; CDR2 reads YFSETQ. CDR3 sequence: CASSLAAGSNGYTF. As DNA, the CDR3 is TGCGCCAGCAGCTTGGCGGCAGGGTCAAATGGCTACACCTTC.

This clonotype showed up just a few times. The chain combines TRBV11-2 with TRBJ1-2, with 8 bases that match TRBD1. The CDR3 spans 19 residues. V lost 2 bases and J lost 0; bases outside the gene matches: 14. Germline V gene sequence: CDR1 SGHAT, CDR2 FQNNGV. DNA of the CDR3: TGTGCCAGCAGCTTATTGGCGGTACAGGGGGGGGTACCTAACTATGGCTACACCTTC. Amino acids: CASSLLAVQGGVPNYGYTF.

The sample holds a few counts of this clonotype. This chain connects TRBV12-3 or TRBV12-4 to TRBJ2-5; the match to TRBD2 covers 11 bases. The CDR3 is made up of 15 amino acids. The V segment lost 3 bases and the J segment 5 bases; nucleotides outside the gene matches: 5. CDR3 DNA sequence: TGTGCCAGCAGTTTCTCGACTAGCGGGGTCGAGACCCAGTACTTC. Translation gives CASSFSTSGVETQYF.

This clonotype was observed a handful of times. This chain uses TRBV20-1 with TRBJ1-5, with 7 bases fitting TRBD1. The CDR3 covers 13 residues. Unmatched junction bases numbered 7, after V lost 5 bases and J lost 6 bases. Germline CDR1 is DFQATT and CDR2 is SNEGSKA (reference sequence). CDR3 in DNA: TGCAGTGCTCCGACGCCAGGGGGTCAGCCCCAGCATTTT. Encoded protein: CSAPTPGGQPQHF.

V gene TRBV5-1 combines with J gene TRBJ2-3; 8 bases are a match to TRBD2. The CDR3 runs to 15 residues. V was clipped by 1 base and J by 6 bases; unmatched bases: 7. Looked up from germline, CDR1 is SGHRS and CDR2 is YFSETQ. The CDR3 bases are TGCGCCAGCAGCTTGAGGACTAGCTCGGGGGATACGCAGTATTTT. The encoded protein is CASSLRTSSGDTQYF.